The following is a TCR beta chain sequence with its context. The antigen remains undetermined. Through a sample-barcoded 5' primer and a J-beta primer mix, a second PCR was run for about 6 to 11 cycles. Tags on each cDNA molecule came from a template-switch adaptor with 12 random nucleotides. TCRdb fed the 5' RACE reads into MiXCR, producing one record per CDR3 protein. This sample carries just over 1 million distinct CDR3 sequences, roughly 45% of them seen once, and the ten largest clones take about 19%. Germline V gene data show CDR1 as DFQATT and CDR2 as SNEGSKA (reference sequence). V shed 6 bases and J shed 5 bases, with 16 bases lying between them. This CDR3 has 13 amino acids. These data belong to a study of blood T cells in healthy people across ages. Study-wide results and limits: For the donors, CMV status was unknown and possibly confounded expanded clonotype changes. Diversity was higher, and naive CD4+ cells more numerous, in long-lived donors than in aged donors.

The chain recombines TRBV20-1 with TRBJ2-5; maybe TRBD2 (5 bases). Sequenced sample: blood. The sequence was collected from an older woman in good health. The CDR3 is CSAGGQNGETQYF. As DNA, the CDR3 is TGCAGTGCCGGCGGGCAGAATGGCGAGACCCAGTACTTC.